What follows describes a single T cell receptor beta chain. The data are from a study of blood T cell repertoires in COVID-19. Overall study context: From the United States, Italy and Spain came samples of acute and convalescent COVID-19. PBMCs, B-cell-depleted T cells, or T cells provided the cDNA or gDNA that made up the material.

Methods used by the authors: It was from reference gene primer amplification that nucleated cell counts were estimated. TCRdb keeps only in-frame clones here, not all; method: immunoSEQ multiplex PCR. From that table come the V and J calls and clone size; the DNA was used to work out D and trimming. The data show around 30,000 clones, over 75% seen once. CDR1 is MNHEY and CDR2 is SMNVEV in the germline V gene (reference sequence). With 5 bases clipped from V and 0 bases from J, the junction kept 7 bases outside the gene matches. This CDR3 spans 16 amino acids. This TCR was recovered from a man in his sixties with active COVID-19. Sequenced: peripheral blood. The genes are TRBV27 and TRBJ2-1; 7 positions match TRBD2. CDR3: CASSPGVAGSYNEQFF. As DNA, the CDR3 is TGTGCCAGCAGTCCCGGAGTAGCGGGCTCCTACAATGAGCAGTTCTTC.